The 13 T cell receptor beta chains below were found in one sample sequenced in a study of cytomegalovirus exposure and HLA in healthy donors. Use of 60 Vbeta and 13 Jbeta primers characterized the PCR. The method was immunoSEQ multiplex PCR; TCRdb's version includes in-frame clones alone and lacks a portion of them. The sample includes approximately 100,000 clones, 70% to 80% of them seen just once. Input material: PBMCs. The receptors shown here come from a female donor in good health and CMV-seropositive.

This chain connects TRBV6-1 to TRBJ1-3; no definite D call. There are 15 residues in the CDR3. The V gene lost 8 bases and the J gene lost 0 bases, with 14 bases spanning the gap. Germline values: CDR1 MNHNS, CDR2 SASEGT. In nucleotides, the CDR3 is TGTGCCAGCCTGTTAGATCTGAGCTCTGGAAACACCATATATTTT. Protein sequence: CASLLDLSSGNTIYF.

The CDR3 DNA reads as TGTGCCAGCAGTCGCGCAGATACGCAGTATTTT. This sequence encodes CASSRADTQYF. This rearrangement joins TRBV7-2 to TRBJ2-3; no reliable D call. V was clipped by 6 bases and J by 4 bases, with 5 bases between them. Germline CDR1 reads SGHTA; CDR2 reads FQGNSA. The CDR3 is made up of 11 amino acids. The full variable domain, with the rest looked up from reference TRBV7-2 and TRBJ2-3, is GAGVSQSPSNKVTEKGKDVELRCDPISGHTALYWYRQSLGQGLEFLIYFQGNSAPDKSGLPSDRFSAERTGGSVSTLTIQRTQQEDSAVYLCASSRADTQYFGPGTRLTVL.

V usage is TRBV18 and J usage is TRBJ2-7, with D perhaps TRBD2 (6 bases). V lost 4 bases, J lost 5 bases, and 15 bases lay in between. The CDR3 is 14 amino acids. Germline CDR1 KGHSH, CDR2 LQKENI. The CDR3 sequence: CASSRLRGDDEQYF. CDR3 bases: TGTGCCAGCTCACGTTTACGCGGGGATGACGAGCAGTACTTC.

This chain joins TRBV2 and TRBJ1-2; D uncertain. The CDR3 is 13 amino acids. From germline, CDR1 is SNHLY and CDR2 FYNNEI. Trimming removed 5 bases from V and 1 base from J, with 8 bases in between. CDR3 in amino acids: CASSHEVNYGYTF. The CDR3, as DNA: TGTGCCAGCAGTCACGAGGTTAACTATGGCTACACCTTC.

The chain couples TRBV19 to TRBJ1-2; D not certain. The ends were cut back, 5 bases at V and 6 bases at J, with 16 bases in the middle. Per the germline V gene, CDR1 is LNHDA and CDR2 is SQIVND (reference sequence). The CDR3 is made up of 14 amino acids. The CDR3 protein is CASSREGLENGYTF. CDR3 in DNA: TGTGCCAGTAGTCGGGAGGGCCTAGAGAATGGCTACACCTTC.

A few counts support this clone. The V and J genes are TRBV30 and TRBJ2-1; maybe TRBD1 (5 bases). The CDR3 is 14 amino acids. Trimming took off 0 bases at V and 8 bases at J, with 14 bases between the two ends. Per the germline V gene, CDR1 is GTSNPN and CDR2 is SVGIG (reference sequence). Written as DNA, the CDR3 is TGTGCCTGGAGTGTCAGGGTTTTGGGCGATGAGCAGTTCTTC. Its translation is CAWSVRVLGDEQFF.

The chain carries TRBV19 and TRBJ2-5; 9 bases fit TRBD1. Matching the DNA end better, TRBJ2-7 makes the J call doubtful. CDR1 and CDR2 (germline): LNHDA, SQIVND (reference sequence). This CDR3 has 13 residues. The CDR3 reads CASSPTGGGEQYF. Here the CDR3 DNA reads TGTGCCAGTAGTCCAACAGGGGGCGGCGAGCAGTACTTC.

V is TRBV7-9 and J is TRBJ2-5, with a possible D match to TRBD1 (6 bases). V gave up 6 bases and J gave up 2 bases, with 10 bases separating them. Germline CDR1 reads SEHNR; CDR2 reads FQNEAQ (reference sequence). The CDR3 runs 13 residues. The chain's CDR3 is CASRETGQETQYF. CDR3 coding DNA: TGTGCCAGCAGGGAGACAGGACAAGAGACCCAGTACTTC.

The J gene is TRBJ2-1, the V gene TRBV5-1; 15 bases line up with TRBD2. There are 17 residues in the CDR3. Unmatched junction bases numbered 5, after V lost 0 bases and J lost 7 bases. The germline V gene has CDR1 SGHRS and CDR2 YFSETQ. CDR3: CASSLAPGTSGRNEQFF. As DNA, the CDR3 is TGCGCCAGCAGCTTGGCCCCCGGGACTAGCGGGAGGAATGAGCAGTTCTTC.

V usage is TRBV21-1 and J usage is TRBJ2-1; the D call of TRBD2 is as the table states it, not checked on the DNA. TRBV21-1 is noted as a pseudogene. This CDR3 is built from 14 residues. CDR3 sequence: CASSKRGRDNEQFF. The DNA of the CDR3 is TGTGCCAGCAGCAAAAGAGGGAGGGACAATGAGCAGTTCTTC.

The rearrangement links TRBV5-1 to TRBJ2-2; D is perhaps TRBD2 (5 bases). CDR1 is SGHRS and CDR2 is YFSETQ in the germline V gene. V was pared by 4 bases and J by 6 bases, with 19 bases between. The CDR3 is 16 residues long. CDR3 protein: CASSLEGQWRSGELFF. CDR3 bases: TGCGCCAGCAGCCTAGAGGGTCAGTGGAGGTCCGGGGAGCTGTTTTTT.

This clone has only one observation. The chain is built from TRBV5-1 and TRBJ1-3, with a tentative D call TRBD1 (5 bases). This CDR3 has 14 amino acids. Trimming took off 0 bases at V and 4 bases at J, with 8 bases between the two ends. CDR1 and CDR2 from the germline V gene are SGHRS and YFSETQ. CDR3 coding DNA: TGCGCCAGCAGCTTGGAGGGGAAAGGAAACACCATATATTTT. It specifies CASSLEGKGNTIYF.

The chain recombines TRBV5-4 with TRBJ1-2; D call uncertain. Trimming cost V 1 base and J 6 bases, with 10 bases left between them. In germline, CDR1 is SGHNT, CDR2 YYREEE (reference sequence). The CDR3 has 13 residues. The CDR3 DNA follows: TGTGCCAGCAGCTTGTGGAGAGCGAATGGCTACACCTTC. Protein: CASSLWRANGYTF.